This T cell receptor (beta chain) is drawn from a study of cytomegalovirus exposure and HLA in healthy donors. The wider study: Findings of an earlier analysis included over 95 million unique TCR beta sequences from some 200 million T cells.

V was shortened by 5 bases and J by 8 bases, with 6 bases between the two germline ends. Per the germline V gene, CDR1 is SGHDN and CDR2 is FVKESK. CDR3 length: 11 residues. The primer mix had 60 Vbeta and 13 Jbeta primers. Measured with immunoSEQ multiplex PCR; TCRdb has only the in-frame clones, and not every one. Of roughly 110,000 clones listed, around 71% are singletons. Sequenced material: PBMCs. The receptor's source is a boy between 5 and 17 years old in good health and CMV-seronegative. The chain uses TRBV14 and TRBJ1-4; D ambiguous. The chain's CDR3 is CASSNSEKLFF. CDR3 DNA: TGTGCCAGCAGCAACAGCGAAAAACTGTTTTTT.